This T cell receptor (beta chain) came from a study of shared clonotypes between healthy human individuals. Study as a whole: Samples came from two female and three male donors aged 18 to 49.

Within Nashville, Tennessee resided all donors, each a Caucasian adult. Generated by immunoSEQ multiplex PCR, the TCRdb table keeps only in-frame clones and is missing some. The table has 2 million to 3 million clones, 90% to 95% seen once. General study points: Some naive CD4 clonotypes, roughly 4.8%, turned up in common across a handful of donors. Rarefaction gave evidence that sorted-subset sequencing remained incomplete despite large depth.

Concerning this clone itself: As yet, its antigen is unknown.

The CDR3 extends over 16 amino acids. V gave up 5 bases and J gave up 0 bases; unmatched junction bases: 6. CDR1 is MDHEN, CDR2 SYDVKM, per germline. This receptor was identified in a man between 18 and 35 years old in good health. Some clones in this sample may be carry-over from other donors' samples. Sequencing input: naive CD4+ T cells from PBMCs. Subset defined: CD45RA+ positively selected. The chain has TRBV28 and TRBJ2-2, with 7 bases lining up with TRBD1. The CDR3 spells CASSPHGTANTGELFF. The CDR3 DNA is TGTGCCAGCAGTCCCCACGGGACAGCGAACACCGGGGAGCTGTTTTTT.